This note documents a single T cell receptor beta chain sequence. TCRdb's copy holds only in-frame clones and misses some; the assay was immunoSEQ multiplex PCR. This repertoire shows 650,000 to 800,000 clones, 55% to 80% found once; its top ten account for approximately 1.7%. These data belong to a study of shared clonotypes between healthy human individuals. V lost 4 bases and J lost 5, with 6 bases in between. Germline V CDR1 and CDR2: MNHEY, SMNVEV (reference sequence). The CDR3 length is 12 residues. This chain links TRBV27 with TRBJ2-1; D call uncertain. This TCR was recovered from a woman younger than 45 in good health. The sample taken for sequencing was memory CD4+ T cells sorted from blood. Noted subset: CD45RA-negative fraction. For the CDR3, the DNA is TGTGCCAGCAGTTACGGCCACAATGAGCAGTTCTTC. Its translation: CASSYGHNEQFF.